This T cell receptor beta chain came from a study of TIL therapy for anti-PD-1-resistant metastatic lung cancer. Study as a whole: Most patients had lung adenocarcinoma; a few tumors were EGFR-mutant, two ALK-rearranged; half smoked currently or formerly. Study findings and constraints: After infusion, TIL clonotypes partly replaced peripheral T cells and declined over months.

This was the immunoSEQ v3 assay. Sequencing depth was about 2 million read pairs for survey level, roughly 4.5-6 million for deep. Assay: immunoSEQ multiplex PCR; the TCRdb copy retains only in-frame clones and omits some. Seen here are tens of thousands of clones, 69% observed once, and the top ten hold roughly 7.2%. Described time point: pre-treatment sample, taken before nivolumab and TIL therapy. Stage 4 NSCLC adults joined between 2017 and January 2020. Points on this clone: Antigen unknown.

This TCR was sampled from a person aged 25 to 79 with non-small cell lung cancer. The sample here was blood, taken at baseline.

This CDR3 reads CASSGTGGGEQFF. The CDR3 DNA is TGTGCCAGCAGTGGGACAGGGGGCGGCGAGCAGTTCTTC. The V gene is TRBV6-1, the J gene TRBJ2-1, with 11 bases matching TRBD1. The germline V gene has CDR1 MNHNS and CDR2 SASEGT. The CDR3 has 13 residues. J was trimmed by 10 bases and V by 4 bases; bases with no gene match: 3.